This T cell receptor (beta chain) was captured by sequencing in a study of shared clonotypes between healthy human individuals. The donor cohort consisted entirely of Caucasian adults residing in Nashville, Tennessee. Study-level results: There were few donors, and this limited the genetic and exposure-history diversity represented.

With respect to this clone: As yet, its antigen is unknown.

The V gene lost 5 bases and the J gene lost 8 bases, with 15 bases spanning the gap. The CDR3 totals 14 residues. Per the germline V gene, CDR1 is MGHRA and CDR2 is YSYEKL. The protocol was immunoSEQ multiplex PCR, while the TCRdb copy is restricted to in-frame clones and leaves out a portion. Found here are some 660,000 clones, roughly 73% of them singletons; the top ten hold roughly 2%. Sequenced material: memory CD4+ T cells sorted from blood. Noted subset: CD45RA-negative fraction. The clonotype comes from a young woman in good health. The V and J genes are TRBV4-1 and TRBJ1-4; D is ambiguous. CDR3 loop: CASSEQPFPEKLFF. CDR3 sequence (DNA): TGCGCCAGCAGCGAACAGCCATTTCCAGAAAAACTGTTTTTT.